The clone carrying this T cell receptor (beta chain) showed up many times. The CDR3 runs to 15 residues. During its preparation, the TCRbeta library received unique molecular identifiers. TCRdb called the PCR reads again in MiXCR, with one record for every CDR3 protein. The table shows 220,000 or so distinct CDR3 sequences, with roughly 8% occurring only once. The source of the sample is a study of T-cell reconstitution after alpha-beta-depleted transplantation in children. The gene calls are TRBV21-1 and TRBJ2-5; TRBD1 is taken as the D call from the table, unchecked against the DNA. TRBV21-1 is marked as a pseudogene. The clonotype was recovered from a male patient younger than 18 who had a stem cell transplant for acute lymphoblastic leukemia, so the T cells may come from the graft donor. The source was PBMCs, mostly from graft donor cells, collected 180 days after TCRalphabeta/CD19-depleted stem cell transplant. In nucleotides, the CDR3 is TGTGCCAGCAGCAAAGAAGGGGACAGCCAAGAGACCCAGTACTTC. Amino acid sequence: CASSKEGDSQETQYF.